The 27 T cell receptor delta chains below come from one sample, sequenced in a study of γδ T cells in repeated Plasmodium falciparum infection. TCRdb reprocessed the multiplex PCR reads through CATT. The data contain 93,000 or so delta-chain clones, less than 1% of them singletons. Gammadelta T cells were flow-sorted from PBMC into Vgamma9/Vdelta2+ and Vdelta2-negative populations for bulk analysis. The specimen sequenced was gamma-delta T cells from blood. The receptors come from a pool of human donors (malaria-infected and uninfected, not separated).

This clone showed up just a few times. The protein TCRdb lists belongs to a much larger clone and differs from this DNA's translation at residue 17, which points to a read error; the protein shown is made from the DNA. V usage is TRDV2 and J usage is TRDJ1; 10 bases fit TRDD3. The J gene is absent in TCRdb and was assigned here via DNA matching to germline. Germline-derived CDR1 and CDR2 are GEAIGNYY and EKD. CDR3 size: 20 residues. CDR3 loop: CACDTGSLLGDRQYTDRLIF. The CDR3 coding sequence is TGTGCCTGTGACACCGGCTCCCTACTGGGGGATCGACAATACACCGATAGACTCATCTTT.

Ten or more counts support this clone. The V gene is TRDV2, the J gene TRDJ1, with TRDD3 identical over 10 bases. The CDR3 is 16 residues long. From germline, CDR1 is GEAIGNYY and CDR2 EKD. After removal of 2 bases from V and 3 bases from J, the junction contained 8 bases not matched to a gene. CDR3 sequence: CACDMLGDILSDKLIF. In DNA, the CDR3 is TGTGCCTGTGACATGCTGGGGGATATCTTATCCGATAAACTCATCTTT.

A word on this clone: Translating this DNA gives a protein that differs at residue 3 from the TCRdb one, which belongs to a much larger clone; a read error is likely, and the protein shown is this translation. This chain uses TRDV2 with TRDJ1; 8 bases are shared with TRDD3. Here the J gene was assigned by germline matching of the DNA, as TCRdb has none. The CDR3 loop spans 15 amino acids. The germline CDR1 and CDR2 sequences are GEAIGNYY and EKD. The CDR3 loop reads CARDPLGEFRDKLIF. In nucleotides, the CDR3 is TGTGCCCGTGACCCCCTGGGGGAGTTCCGCGATAAACTCATCTTT.

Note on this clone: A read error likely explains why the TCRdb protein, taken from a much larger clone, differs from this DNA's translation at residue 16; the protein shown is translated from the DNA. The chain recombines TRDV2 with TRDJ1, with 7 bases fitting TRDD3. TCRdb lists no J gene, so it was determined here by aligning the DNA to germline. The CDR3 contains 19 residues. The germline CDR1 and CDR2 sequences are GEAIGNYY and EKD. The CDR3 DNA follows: TGTGCCTGTGACCTCTTGGACCTGGGGGTCCCATCGTACACCGATAGACTCATCTTT. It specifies CACDLLDLGVPSYTDRLIF.

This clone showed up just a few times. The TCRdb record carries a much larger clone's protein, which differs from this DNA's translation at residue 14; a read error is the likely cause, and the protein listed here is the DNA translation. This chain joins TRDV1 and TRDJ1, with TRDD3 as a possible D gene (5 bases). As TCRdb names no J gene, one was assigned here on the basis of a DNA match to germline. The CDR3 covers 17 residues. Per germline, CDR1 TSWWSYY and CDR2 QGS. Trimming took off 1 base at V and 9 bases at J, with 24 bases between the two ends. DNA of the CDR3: TGTGCTCTTGGGGAACGCCTCTTCTCCCGGGGAGAAGATGAACTCATCTTT. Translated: CALGERLFSRGEDELIF.

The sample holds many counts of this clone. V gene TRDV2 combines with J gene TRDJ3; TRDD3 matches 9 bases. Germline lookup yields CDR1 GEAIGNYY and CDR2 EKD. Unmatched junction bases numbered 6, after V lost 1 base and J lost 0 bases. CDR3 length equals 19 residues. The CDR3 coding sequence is TGTGCCTGTGACACGGGGGGATACTCTCGCTCCTGGGACACCCGACAGATGTTTTTC. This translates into CACDTGGYSRSWDTRQMFF.

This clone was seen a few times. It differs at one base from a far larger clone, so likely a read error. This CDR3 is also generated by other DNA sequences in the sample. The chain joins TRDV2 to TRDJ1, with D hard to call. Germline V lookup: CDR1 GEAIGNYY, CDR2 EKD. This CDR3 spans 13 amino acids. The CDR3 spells CACRPRDTDKLIF. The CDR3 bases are TGTGCCTGTCGTCCTCGGGACACCGATAAACTAATCTTT.

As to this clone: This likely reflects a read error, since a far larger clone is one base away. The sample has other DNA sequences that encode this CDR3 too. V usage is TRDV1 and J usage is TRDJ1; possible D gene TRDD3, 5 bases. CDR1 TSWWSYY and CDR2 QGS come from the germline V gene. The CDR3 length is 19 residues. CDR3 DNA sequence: TGTGCACTTGGGGAAGGACGACAAGCGACGAAAGGGGAGTCCGATAAACTCATCTTT. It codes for CALGEGRQATKGESDKLIF.

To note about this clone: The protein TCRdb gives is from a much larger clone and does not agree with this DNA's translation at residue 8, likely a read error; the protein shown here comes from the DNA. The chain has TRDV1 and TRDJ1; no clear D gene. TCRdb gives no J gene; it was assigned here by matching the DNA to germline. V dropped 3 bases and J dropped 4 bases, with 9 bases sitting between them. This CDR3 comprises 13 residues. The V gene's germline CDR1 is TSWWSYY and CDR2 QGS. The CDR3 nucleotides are TGTGCTCTTGGGGAGTCTCTCGACGATAAACTCATCTTT. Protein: CALGESLDDKLIF.

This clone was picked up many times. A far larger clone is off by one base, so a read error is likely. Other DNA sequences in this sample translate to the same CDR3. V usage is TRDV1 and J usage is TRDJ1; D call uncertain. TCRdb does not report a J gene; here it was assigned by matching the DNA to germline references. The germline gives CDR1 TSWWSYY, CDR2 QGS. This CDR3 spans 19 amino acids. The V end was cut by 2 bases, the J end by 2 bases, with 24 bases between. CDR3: CALGEVNFYPGILTDKLIF. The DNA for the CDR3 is TGTGCTCTTGGGGAAGTGAATTTCTACCCCGGAATTCTGACCGATAAACTCATCTTT.

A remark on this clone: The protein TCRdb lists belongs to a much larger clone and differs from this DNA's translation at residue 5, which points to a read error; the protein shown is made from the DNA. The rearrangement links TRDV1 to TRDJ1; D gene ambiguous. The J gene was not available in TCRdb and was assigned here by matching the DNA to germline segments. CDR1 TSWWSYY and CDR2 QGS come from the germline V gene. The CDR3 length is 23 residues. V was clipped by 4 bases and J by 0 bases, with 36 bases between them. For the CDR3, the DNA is TGTGCTCTTGGGGGACTAGTTTTCCGAAGACGAGACCCCGTTCCATCACACACCGATAAACTCATCTTT. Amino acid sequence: CALGGLVFRRRDPVPSHTDKLIF.

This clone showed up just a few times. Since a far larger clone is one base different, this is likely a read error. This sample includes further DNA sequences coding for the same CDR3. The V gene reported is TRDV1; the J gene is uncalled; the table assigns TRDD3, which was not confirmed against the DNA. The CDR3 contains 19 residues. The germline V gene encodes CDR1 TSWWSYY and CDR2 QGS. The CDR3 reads CALGEPTSFQLGDFDKLIF. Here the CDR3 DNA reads TGTGCTCTTGGGGAACCTACTTCCTTCCAACTGGGGGATTTCGATAAACTAATCTTT.

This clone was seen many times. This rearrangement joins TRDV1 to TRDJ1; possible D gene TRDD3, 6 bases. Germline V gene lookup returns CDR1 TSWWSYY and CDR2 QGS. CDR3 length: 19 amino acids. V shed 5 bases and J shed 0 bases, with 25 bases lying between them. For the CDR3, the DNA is TGTGCTCTTGGGAACATCCACTGTTACGGGGGGGACTACACCGATAAACTCATCTTT. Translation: CALGNIHCYGGDYTDKLIF.

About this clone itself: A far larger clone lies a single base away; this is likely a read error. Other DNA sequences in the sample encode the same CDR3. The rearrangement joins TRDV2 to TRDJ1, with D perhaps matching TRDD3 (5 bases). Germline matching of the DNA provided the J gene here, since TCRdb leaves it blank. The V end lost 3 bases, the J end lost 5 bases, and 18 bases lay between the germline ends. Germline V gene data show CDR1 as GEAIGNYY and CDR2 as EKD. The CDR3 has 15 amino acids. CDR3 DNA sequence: TGTGCCTGTGACCCTCTGGAGGATAGCCGTGATAAACTCATCTTT. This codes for CACDPLEDSRDKLIF.

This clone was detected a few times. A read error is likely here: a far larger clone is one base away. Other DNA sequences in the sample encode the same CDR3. CDR3 sequence reads: CACDTLGAQYTDKLIF. The CDR3 nucleotides read TGTGCCTGTGACACGCTGGGAGCTCAGTACACCGATAAACTCATCTTT. The chain recombines TRDV2 with TRDJ1; TRDD3 might be the D (5 bases). The J gene, left out of TCRdb, was set here by checking the DNA against germline. Trimming removed 1 base from V and 0 bases from J, with 14 bases in between. Per the germline V gene, CDR1 is GEAIGNYY and CDR2 is EKD. This CDR3 comprises 16 residues.

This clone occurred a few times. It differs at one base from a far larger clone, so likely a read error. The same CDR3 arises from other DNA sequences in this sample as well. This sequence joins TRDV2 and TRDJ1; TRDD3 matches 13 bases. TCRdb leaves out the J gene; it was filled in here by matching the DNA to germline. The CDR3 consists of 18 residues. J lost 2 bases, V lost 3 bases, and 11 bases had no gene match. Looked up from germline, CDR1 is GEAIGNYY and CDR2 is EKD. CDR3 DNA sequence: TGTGCCTGTGACCCCCTAACTGGGGGATACGCAGAGACCGATAAACTCATCTTT. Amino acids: CACDPLTGGYAETDKLIF.

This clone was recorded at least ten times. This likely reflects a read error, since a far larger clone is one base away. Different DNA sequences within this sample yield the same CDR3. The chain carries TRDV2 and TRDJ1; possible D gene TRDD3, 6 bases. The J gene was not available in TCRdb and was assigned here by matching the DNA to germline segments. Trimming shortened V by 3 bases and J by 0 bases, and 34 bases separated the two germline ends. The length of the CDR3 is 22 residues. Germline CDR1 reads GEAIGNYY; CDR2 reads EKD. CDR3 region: CACDPILAGDPSRVFDTDKLIF. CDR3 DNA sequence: TGTGCCTGTGACCCCATTTTGGCTGGGGACCCCAGTAGGGTCTTCGACACCGATAAACTCATCTTT.

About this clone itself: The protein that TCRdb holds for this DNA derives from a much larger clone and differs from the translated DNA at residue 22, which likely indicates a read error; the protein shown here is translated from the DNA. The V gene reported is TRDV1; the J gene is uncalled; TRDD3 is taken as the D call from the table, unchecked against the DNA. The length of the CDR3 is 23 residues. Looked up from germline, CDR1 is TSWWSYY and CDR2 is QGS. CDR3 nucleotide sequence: TGTGCTCTTGGGGAGCCGGCTAAGAGCAGAATGAACTGGGGGATACCGTACACCGATAAACTCACCTTT. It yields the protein CALGEPAKSRMNWGIPYTDKLTF.

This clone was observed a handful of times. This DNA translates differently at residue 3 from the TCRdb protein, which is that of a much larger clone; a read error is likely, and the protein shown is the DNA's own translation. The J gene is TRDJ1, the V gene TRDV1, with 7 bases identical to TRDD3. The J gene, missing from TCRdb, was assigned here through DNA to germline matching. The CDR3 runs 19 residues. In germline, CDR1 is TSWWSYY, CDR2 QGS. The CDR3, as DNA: TGTGCTCCTGGGATTGCCCGCGCTTACTGGGGATTGGACACCGATAAACTCATCTTT. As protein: CAPGIARAYWGLDTDKLIF.

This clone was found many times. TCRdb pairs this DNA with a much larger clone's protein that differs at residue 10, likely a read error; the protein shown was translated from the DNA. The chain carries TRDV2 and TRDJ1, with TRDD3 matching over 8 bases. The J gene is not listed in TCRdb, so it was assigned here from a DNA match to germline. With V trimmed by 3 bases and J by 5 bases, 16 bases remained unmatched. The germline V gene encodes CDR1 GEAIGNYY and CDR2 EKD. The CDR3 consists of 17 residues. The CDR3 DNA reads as TGTGCCTGTGACCCAGTACTGGGGGTCGCCCCGAGGGATAAACTCATCTTT. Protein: CACDPVLGVAPRDKLIF.

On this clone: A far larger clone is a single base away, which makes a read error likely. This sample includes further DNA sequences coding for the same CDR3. CDR3 DNA sequence: TGTGCCTGTGACTCCTTCCGTACTGGGGGACCCCCGTACACTGATAAACTCATCTTT. Its protein product is CACDSFRTGGPPYTDKLIF. This chain links TRDV2 with TRDJ1; 9 bases fit TRDD3. The J gene was not available in TCRdb and was assigned here by matching the DNA to germline segments. The CDR3 spans 19 residues. Germline V gene data show CDR1 as GEAIGNYY and CDR2 as EKD.

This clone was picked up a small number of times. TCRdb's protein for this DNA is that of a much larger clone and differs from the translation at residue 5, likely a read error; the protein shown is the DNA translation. The CDR3 DNA reads TGTGCTCTTGGGGGACTAGGTAAGGGCTTGGACGTTCACTGGGGGATCTACACCGATAAACTCATCTTT. Protein: CALGGLGKGLDVHWGIYTDKLIF. This sequence joins TRDV1 and TRDJ1; 10 nucleotides agree with TRDD3. The CDR3 is 23 amino acids. The germline CDR1 and CDR2 sequences are TSWWSYY and QGS. With V trimmed by 4 bases and J by 0 bases, 26 bases remained unmatched.

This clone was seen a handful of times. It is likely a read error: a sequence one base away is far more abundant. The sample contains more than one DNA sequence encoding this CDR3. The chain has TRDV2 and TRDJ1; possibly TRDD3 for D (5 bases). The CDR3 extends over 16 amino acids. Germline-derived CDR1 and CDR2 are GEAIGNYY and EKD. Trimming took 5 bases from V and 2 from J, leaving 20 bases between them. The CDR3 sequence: CACVNLGDMATDKLIF. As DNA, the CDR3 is TGTGCCTGTGTCAACCTGGGTGATATGGCGACCGATAAACTCATCTTT.

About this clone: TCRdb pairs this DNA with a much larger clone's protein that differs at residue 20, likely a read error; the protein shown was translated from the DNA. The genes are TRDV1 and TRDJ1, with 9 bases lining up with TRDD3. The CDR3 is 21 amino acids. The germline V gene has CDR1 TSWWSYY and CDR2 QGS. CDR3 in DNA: TGTGCTCTTGGGGAACTTAATAGAGGGGATACGGAGGAACGGTTCACCGATAAACTCACCTTT. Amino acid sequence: CALGELNRGDTEERFTDKLTF.

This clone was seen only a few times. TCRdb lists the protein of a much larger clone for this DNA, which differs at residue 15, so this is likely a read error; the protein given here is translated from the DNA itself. The CDR3 loop is CACDSLLGALPGDTEKLIF. The CDR3 DNA reads TGTGCCTGTGACTCCTTACTGGGGGCATTACCGGGGGACACCGAAAAACTCATCTTT. The chain is built from TRDV2 and TRDJ1, with TRDD3 matching over 8 bases. The J gene, absent from TCRdb, was called here by matching the DNA to germline. The CDR3 length is 19 residues. Germline V lookup: CDR1 GEAIGNYY, CDR2 EKD.

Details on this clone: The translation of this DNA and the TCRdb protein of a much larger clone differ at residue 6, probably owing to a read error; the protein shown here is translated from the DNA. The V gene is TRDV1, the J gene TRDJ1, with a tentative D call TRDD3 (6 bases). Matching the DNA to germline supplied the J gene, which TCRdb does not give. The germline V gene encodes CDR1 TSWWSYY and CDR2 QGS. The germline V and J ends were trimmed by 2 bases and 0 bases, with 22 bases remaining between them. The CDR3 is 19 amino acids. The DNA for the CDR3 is TGTGCTCTTGGGGAAGGGAGTAGACCTACTGGGATGTACACCGATAAACTCATCTTT. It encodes CALGEGSRPTGMYTDKLIF.

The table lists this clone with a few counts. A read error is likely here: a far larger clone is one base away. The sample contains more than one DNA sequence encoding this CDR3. The CDR3 bases are TGCGCCTGTGACACCCGTGTTGATACTGGGTGCGAGTGTAAACTCATCTTT. Translating gives CACDTRVDTGCECKLIF. The V gene is TRDV2, the J gene TRDJ1; maybe TRDD3 (6 bases). Germline V gene sequence: CDR1 GEAIGNYY, CDR2 EKD. This CDR3 has 17 amino acids.